Listed below are T cell receptor beta chains from one sample, sequenced in a study of CD8+ T cells in alopecia areata. Profiling relied on immunoSEQ multiplex PCR, and the TCRdb table lists in-frame clones only, not all of them. The sample lists some 180,000 clones, roughly 60% occurring once. Here the sequenced sample was CD4+ T cells sorted from blood, taken at week 0. The origin of the receptors is a human donor with alopecia areata. The CDR3 runs from the conserved cysteine through the conserved F or W. D genes are given only for firm matches. Rows may omit the clone size; those that give it use once, few, many or a size class.

d_call	v_call	j_call	clone_size	cdr3_nt	cdr3_aa
NA	TRBV13	TRBJ1-1	NA	TGTGCCAGCAGCTTACGGGACATTGAAGCTTTCTTT	CASSLRDIEAFF
TRBD1	TRBV20-1	TRBJ2-1	few	TGCAGTGCTAGAAGGACAGGGAAGCAGTTCTTC	CSARRTGKQFF
TRBD1	TRBV4-1	TRBJ1-1	NA	TGCGCCAGCAGCCAAATGACAGGGGGGGCGGACACTGAAGCTTTCTTT	CASSQMTGGADTEAFF
NA	TRBV5-1	TRBJ2-5	NA	TGCGCCAGCAGTAACCCGGGGGCAGAAGAGACCCAGTACTTC	CASSNPGAEETQYF
NA	TRBV6-1	TRBJ2-1	NA	TGTGCCAGCAGCCTGTCTAGGGCGTCTAATGAGCAGTTCTTC	CASSLSRASNEQFF
TRBD1	TRBV10-3	TRBJ2-2	NA	TGTGCCATCAGTCAAACAGGGGGCGCGAACACCGGGGAGCTGTTTTTT	CAISQTGGANTGELFF
NA	TRBV30	TRBJ2-3	NA	TGTGCCTGGGGAGGAGGAGCGGATACGCAGTATTTT	CAWGGGADTQYF
TRBD2	TRBV7-2	TRBJ2-3	NA	TGTGCCAGCAGCTTATCGGGGGGGTACACAGATACGCAGTATTTT	CASSLSGGYTDTQYF
NA	TRBV20-1	TRBJ2-7	few	TGCAGTGCTAGTGGGGACGAGCAGTACTTC	CSASGDEQYF
NA	TRBV5-1	TRBJ1-6	NA	TGCGCCAGCAGCTTAGGAGATAATTCACCCCTCCACTTT	CASSLGDNSPLHF
NA	TRBV6-1	TRBJ2-1	NA	TGTGCCAGCAGTCCCTCGATAGGGAATGAGCAGTTCTTC	CASSPSIGNEQFF
NA	TRBV29-1	TRBJ1-1	NA	TGCAGCGTCGGTAAACTCACTGAAGCTTTCTTT	CSVGKLTEAFF
TRBD1	TRBV7-2	TRBJ2-7	NA	TGTGCCAGCAGCCCCGACGGGACAGGGAGGTTTTACGAGCAGTACTTC	CASSPDGTGRFYEQYF
NA	TRBV25-1	TRBJ2-7	NA	TGTGCCAGCAGTGAATCGAGGATCTCTCTCTACGAGCAGTACTTC	CASSESRISLYEQYF
NA	TRBV7-6	TRBJ2-1	NA	TGTGCCAGCAGCTTAGCGAATACTAGATCCAATGAGCAGTTCTTC	CASSLANTRSNEQFF
NA	TRBV30	TRBJ1-2	NA	TGTGCCCGGGACGGGGGCAGATCCTATGGCTACACCTTC	CARDGGRSYGYTF